The sequence of this T cell receptor beta chain was determined in a study of T-cell reconstitution after alpha-beta-depleted transplantation in children. The study, taken as a whole, reports: The origin of high day-60 TCRbeta diversity in some patients lay in surviving recipient T cells and thymic progenitors. By one year post-transplant, T-cell counts and diversity largely arose from T cells that were newly produced. About two months after transplant, alpha-beta T cells reportedly came from several hundred expanded graft clones.

For TCRbeta, the library was prepared with unique molecular identifiers. TCRdb reprocessed the PCR reads with MiXCR, giving one entry per CDR3 protein. The sample gives a few hundred thousand distinct CDR3 sequences, 13% of which show up once; 2.2% is in the top ten. This clonotype was seen more than once but under ten times. Antigen: not known. Germline V gene data show CDR1 as LGHDT and CDR2 as YNNKEL (reference sequence). This CDR3 is built from 14 residues. V was clipped by 3 bases and J by 10 bases, with 18 bases between them. The TCR sequence derives from a male patient between 10 and 17 years old who had a stem cell transplant for acute myeloid leukemia, so the T cells may come from the graft donor. The rearrangement uses TRBV3-1 and TRBJ1-2; D is perhaps TRBD1 (5 bases). The starting material was PBMCs, mostly from graft donor cells, obtained 360 days after TCRalphabeta/CD19-depleted stem cell transplant. The CDR3: CASSHPPARVTYTF. As DNA, the CDR3 is TGTGCCAGCAGCCACCCCCCGGCCAGGGTGACCTACACCTTC. The entire variable domain, with the rest obtained from reference TRBV3-1 and TRBJ1-2, is as follows: DTAVSQTPKYLVTQMGNDKSIKCEQNLGHDTMYWYKQDSKKFLKIMFSYNNKELIINETVPNRFSPKSPDKAHLNLHINSLELGDSAVYFCASSHPPARVTYTFGSGTRLTVV.